The 30 T cell receptor beta chains listed next were all sequenced from one sample in a study of blood T cell repertoires in COVID-19. Some clones are missing from TCRdb's copy, which holds only in-frame ones; the method was immunoSEQ multiplex PCR. The sample holds about 65,000 clones, about 84% seen once. Material: peripheral blood. These receptors were taken from a human donor in a cohort sampled during active COVID-19.

The chain is built from TRBV3-1 (or the pseudogene TRBV3-2) and TRBJ1-5; TRBD1 aligns across 7 bases. The CDR3 extends over 13 amino acids. V was clipped by 4 bases and J by 7 bases; unmatched bases: 4. CDR1 is LGHDT and CDR2 is YNNKEL in the germline V gene (reference sequence). CDR3 sequence reads: CASSRNRGQPQHF. The DNA for the CDR3 is TGTGCCAGCAGCCGCAACAGGGGACAGCCCCAGCATTTT.

The chain employs TRBV4-1 and TRBJ2-2, with 8 bases fitting TRBD1. V shed 1 base and J 3 bases; nucleotides not matched to a gene: 4. CDR3 length: 16 amino acids. Per germline, CDR1 MGHRA and CDR2 YSYEKL. CDR3 protein: CASSQGRDRYTGELFF. Here the CDR3 DNA reads TGCGCCAGCAGCCAAGGCCGGGACAGGTACACCGGGGAGCTGTTTTTT.

The chain recombines TRBV5-4 with TRBJ2-1, with 8 bases fitting TRBD1. Losses at the gene ends were 0 bases for V and 7 bases for J; bases not matched to a gene: 12. The CDR3 loop spans 17 amino acids. CDR1 is SGHNT and CDR2 is YYREEE in the germline V gene (reference sequence). The CDR3 protein is CASSLGRGHPKLNEQFF. For the CDR3, the DNA is TGTGCCAGCAGCTTGGGCAGGGGGCATCCTAAACTTAATGAGCAGTTCTTC.

This chain connects TRBV7-8 to TRBJ2-1, with 10 bases that match TRBD1. Trimming removed 5 bases from V and 1 base from J; junction bases left unmatched: 11. Germline CDR1 is SGHVS and CDR2 is FQNEAQ. The CDR3 has 18 residues. The chain's CDR3 is CASSRSGTGDNSYNEQFF. CDR3 nucleotide sequence: TGTGCCAGCAGCCGATCCGGGACAGGGGATAATTCCTACAATGAGCAGTTCTTC.

CDR3 residues: CSVAGGQGFVETQYF. As DNA, the CDR3 is TGCAGCGTAGCCGGAGGACAGGGATTCGTTGAGACCCAGTACTTC. This sequence joins TRBV29-1 and TRBJ2-5, with 8 nucleotides matching TRBD1. The length of the CDR3 is 15 residues. The germline V gene has CDR1 SQVTM and CDR2 ANQGSEA. V lost 6 bases to trimming and J lost 5 bases; unmatched junction nucleotides: 14.

This clone was seen only once. The chain is built from TRBV7-9 and TRBJ2-7, with TRBD2 identical over 12 bases. Germline V lookup: CDR1 SEHNR, CDR2 FQNEAQ (reference sequence). The CDR3 loop spans 16 amino acids. Trimming at V came to 1 base and at J to 4 bases, leaving 5 bases not matched to a gene. The CDR3 sequence is CASSLGLAGGPYEQYF. CDR3 nucleotide sequence: TGTGCCAGCAGCTTAGGTCTAGCGGGGGGGCCTTACGAGCAGTACTTC.

This chain joins TRBV3-1 (or the pseudogene TRBV3-2) and TRBJ2-5; 12 positions agree with TRBD2. V lost 1 base, J lost 5 bases, and 8 bases stayed unmatched. CDR1 and CDR2 from the germline V gene are LGHDT and YNNKEL (reference sequence). CDR3 length equals 17 residues. CDR3 bases: TGTGCCAGCAGCCAAGGCGGACTAGCGGGGTATGGGGAGACCCAGTACTTC. Protein: CASSQGGLAGYGETQYF.

In this sample, this clone turned up a few times. The CDR3 is CASSRRRDNEQFF. As DNA, the CDR3 is TGTGCCAGCTCTCGGCGACGGGACAATGAGCAGTTCTTC. This chain joins TRBV7-2 and TRBJ2-1; the D is unclear. CDR3 length equals 13 residues. Germline CDR1 reads SGHTA; CDR2 reads FQGNSA. Deletions cut 8 bases from V and 5 bases from J, with 13 bases between.

V is TRBV4-1 and J is TRBJ1-4; the match to TRBD1 covers 10 bases. The V segment lost 2 bases and the J segment 6 bases; nucleotides outside the gene matches: 3. CDR3 size: 15 residues. Germline V CDR1 and CDR2: MGHRA, YSYEKL. Here the CDR3 DNA reads TGCGCCAGCAGCCAAACGACAGGGGGCCATGAAAAACTGTTTTTT. It translates to CASSQTTGGHEKLFF.

The chain joins TRBV7-8 to TRBJ2-7; 10 bases align to TRBD2. V trimming: 1 base; J trimming: 2 bases; junction bases outside the gene matches: 11. The CDR3 has 18 amino acids. Per germline, CDR1 SGHVS and CDR2 FQNEAQ. The CDR3 DNA follows: TGTGCCAGCAGCTTAGGGCTAGCGGGGGCCGTAAATACCTACGAGCAGTACTTC. Amino acid sequence: CASSLGLAGAVNTYEQYF.

CDR3 DNA sequence: TGTGCCAGCTCACCATCGACTAGTTTGGATACGCAGTATTTT. This translates into CASSPSTSLDTQYF. The chain couples TRBV18 to TRBJ2-3, with a weak D call TRBD2 (6 bases). The V end lost 2 bases, the J end lost 6 bases, and 12 bases lay between the germline ends. Per germline, CDR1 KGHSH and CDR2 LQKENI. The CDR3 spans 14 residues.

The genes are TRBV28 and TRBJ2-1; 9 nucleotides line up with TRBD2. The CDR3 sequence is 16 residues long. V lost 5 bases, J lost 14 bases, and 19 bases stayed unmatched. Germline V gene sequence: CDR1 MDHEN, CDR2 SYDVKM. For the CDR3, the DNA is TGTGCCAGCAGTCTGGGGCGCAGCGGGGGGTTAAATGGGGAGTTCTTC. It is translated as CASSLGRSGGLNGEFF. The full variable domain, with the rest looked up from reference TRBV28 and TRBJ2-1, is DVKVTQSSRYLVKRTGEKVFLECVQDMDHENMFWYRQDPGLGLRLIYFSYDVKMKEKGDIPEGYSVSREKKERFSLILESASTNQTSMYLCASSLGRSGGLNGEFFGPGTRLTVL.

The V call is TRBV25-1, the J call TRBJ1-1; TRBD1 agrees at 7 bases. V was pared by 3 bases and J by 2 bases, with 6 bases of the junction left unmatched. The V gene's germline CDR1 is MGHDK and CDR2 SYGVNS. This CDR3 region has 15 residues. CDR3 sequence reads: CASSDRQGFNTEAFF. DNA of the CDR3: TGTGCCAGCAGTGATCGACAGGGTTTTAACACTGAAGCTTTCTTT.

This clone was seen only a few times. The chain has TRBV5-4 and TRBJ1-1; D unresolved. The CDR3 runs 13 residues. Germline assignment: CDR1 SGHNT and CDR2 YYREEE (reference sequence). V was clipped by 0 bases and J by 0 bases, with 3 bases between them. In DNA, the CDR3 is TGTGCCAGCAGCTTGGGAGTGAACACTGAAGCTTTCTTT. Translation gives CASSLGVNTEAFF.

This clone has just one count. This sequence joins TRBV4-1 and TRBJ2-1, with D maybe TRBD1 (6 bases). This CDR3 contains 16 residues. Trimming took 1 base from V and 1 from J, leaving 11 bases between them. Per germline, CDR1 MGHRA and CDR2 YSYEKL. Written as DNA, the CDR3 is TGCGCCAGCAGCCAAGGGGTAGGGACATCCTACAATGAGCAGTTCTTC. This encodes CASSQGVGTSYNEQFF.

The chain joins TRBV11-1 to TRBJ2-7; 10 bases line up with TRBD1. With 6 bases clipped from V and 3 bases from J, the junction kept 5 bases outside the gene matches. The CDR3 extends over 14 amino acids. Germline CDR1 and CDR2: SGHAT and FQDESV (reference sequence). The DNA of the CDR3 is TGTGCCAGCAGGGGGACAGGGGTCTTCTACGAGCAGTACTTC. Translated: CASRGTGVFYEQYF.

This chain joins TRBV29-1 and TRBJ1-4; 8 bases map to TRBD1. V was clipped by 4 bases and J by 8 bases; unmatched bases: 9. Germline V gene lookup returns CDR1 SQVTM and CDR2 ANQGSEA. There are 14 residues in the CDR3. CDR3 DNA sequence: TGCAGCGTTGGTGGTCAGGGGGCAGGCGAAAAACTGTTTTTT. Translated: CSVGGQGAGEKLFF.

V gene TRBV7-2 combines with J gene TRBJ1-2; 7 positions match TRBD1. The CDR3 totals 17 residues. J lost 7 bases, V lost 1 base, and 15 bases had no gene match. The germline V gene has CDR1 SGHTA and CDR2 FQGNSA. The CDR3 coding sequence is TGTGCCAGCAGCTTAGGAAGTAAAGAGGGGGCGGCACGTGGCTACACCTTC. Translation: CASSLGSKEGAARGYTF.

The chain joins TRBV19 to TRBJ1-2, with TRBD1 as a possible D gene (5 bases). With 4 bases removed from V and 2 bases from J, the gap between germline ends came to 20 bases. CDR3 length: 17 residues. Germline lookup yields CDR1 LNHDA and CDR2 SQIVND (reference sequence). The CDR3 DNA reads TGTGCCAGTAGTAAGTTGGATGCGTCAGGGCCCAACTATGGCTACACCTTC. Protein product: CASSKLDASGPNYGYTF.

V gene TRBV20-1 combines with J gene TRBJ1-1; 7 bases align to TRBD1. The V and J ends lost 5 bases and 7 bases, in that order; junction bases with no gene match: 4. This CDR3 comprises 11 residues. The germline V gene has CDR1 DFQATT and CDR2 SNEGSKA (reference sequence). Here the CDR3 DNA reads TGCAGTGCTGCGGGACAGTTTGAAGCTTTCTTT. Translation: CSAAGQFEAFF.

The chain employs TRBV4-3 and TRBJ1-2, with D unclear. This CDR3 is built from 14 residues. V gave up 0 bases and J gave up 8 bases, with 13 bases separating them. The germline gives CDR1 LGHNA, CDR2 YSLEER. The CDR3 coding sequence is TGCGCCAGCAGCCAAGATATCGAGTCCGGGGGCTACACCTTC. Translating it yields CASSQDIESGGYTF.

The chain links TRBV19 to TRBJ1-2, with D possibly being TRBD1 (6 bases). Germline V CDR1 and CDR2: LNHDA, SQIVND (reference sequence). The CDR3 is 15 residues long. Trimming took 4 bases from V and 7 from J, leaving 19 bases between them. CDR3 amino acids: CASSRETGLGFGYTF. DNA for the CDR3: TGTGCCAGTAGTAGGGAGACAGGATTGGGTTTTGGCTACACCTTC.

V is TRBV7-2 and J is TRBJ2-5; D might be TRBD2 (5 bases). CDR1 and CDR2 from the germline V gene are SGHTA and FQGNSA. The CDR3 sequence is 13 residues long. The V end was cut by 4 bases, the J end by 5 bases, with 11 bases between. CDR3 loop: CASSSWRIETQYF. The DNA for the CDR3 is TGTGCCAGCAGCTCATGGAGGATCGAGACCCAGTACTTC.

This clone was seen once. This rearrangement joins TRBV5-5 to TRBJ2-5; perhaps TRBD1 as D (6 bases). The CDR3 has 13 residues. Germline V gene lookup returns CDR1 SGHKS and CDR2 YYEKEE (reference sequence). Trimming shortened V by 4 bases and J by 3 bases, and 10 bases separated the two germline ends. CDR3 protein: CASSQQGKETQYF. The CDR3 DNA reads as TGTGCCAGCAGCCAACAGGGTAAAGAGACCCAGTACTTC.

V usage is TRBV12-3 or TRBV12-4 and J usage is TRBJ1-2, with D possibly TRBD1 on 5 matching bases. V was pared by 6 bases and J by 4 bases, with 12 bases between. The CDR3 spans 13 residues. The DNA of the CDR3 is TGTGCCAGCAGCCCGAGGACACTCTATGGCTACACCTTC. Encoded protein: CASSPRTLYGYTF.

This clone was detected only once. The chain couples TRBV28 to TRBJ2-3; D possibly corresponds to TRBD1 (5 bases). This CDR3 contains 13 residues. V shed 5 bases and J shed 8 bases, with 14 bases lying between them. Germline CDR1 is MDHEN and CDR2 is SYDVKM. The CDR3 coding sequence is TGTGCCAGCAGTGAAGCTACAGGAGCTACGCAGTATTTT. Protein product: CASSEATGATQYF.

V usage is TRBV5-1 and J usage is TRBJ2-1; TRBD2 aligns across 7 bases. The germline CDR1 and CDR2 sequences are SGHRS and YFSETQ. V was pared by 0 bases and J by 8 bases, with 5 bases of the junction left unmatched. The CDR3 is 14 amino acids. This chain's CDR3 is CASSLEGGRHEQFF. CDR3 DNA sequence: TGCGCCAGCAGCTTGGAGGGAGGGAGGCATGAGCAGTTCTTC. Drawing the rest from reference TRBV5-1 and TRBJ2-1, the complete variable domain is KAGVTQTPRYLIKTRGQQVTLSCSPISGHRSVSWYQQTPGQGLQFLFEYFSETQRNKGNFPGRFSGRQFSNSRSEMNVSTLELGDSALYLCASSLEGGRHEQFFGPGTRLTVL.

The chain is built from TRBV7-2 and TRBJ2-7; D is perhaps TRBD1 (6 bases). Between the trimmed V and J ends, which lost 6 bases and 6 bases, there was a span of 15 bases. CDR1 and CDR2 from the germline V gene are SGHTA and FQGNSA. The CDR3 is 13 residues long. The chain's CDR3 is CASSRPGVSEQYF. CDR3 DNA: TGTGCCAGCAGTCGTCCAGGGGTGAGCGAGCAGTACTTC.

V and J are TRBV6-5 and TRBJ1-3; tentative D call: TRBD1 (6 bases). The CDR3 is made up of 15 amino acids. Trimming took 0 bases from V and 2 from J, leaving 8 bases between them. Germline loops: CDR1 MNHEY, CDR2 SVGAGI. The CDR3 reads CASSYSGAAGNTIYF. CDR3 in DNA: TGTGCCAGCAGTTACTCGGGGGCTGCTGGAAACACCATATATTTT.

This clone occurred once. This chain joins TRBV28 and TRBJ2-2; 9 bases line up with TRBD1. The CDR3 totals 16 residues. The V and J ends lost 8 bases and 5 bases, in that order; junction bases with no gene match: 12. Per germline, CDR1 MDHEN and CDR2 SYDVKM. CDR3 residues: CASCDPGTGRTGELFF. CDR3 coding DNA: TGTGCCAGCTGTGACCCCGGGACAGGGAGAACCGGGGAGCTGTTTTTT.